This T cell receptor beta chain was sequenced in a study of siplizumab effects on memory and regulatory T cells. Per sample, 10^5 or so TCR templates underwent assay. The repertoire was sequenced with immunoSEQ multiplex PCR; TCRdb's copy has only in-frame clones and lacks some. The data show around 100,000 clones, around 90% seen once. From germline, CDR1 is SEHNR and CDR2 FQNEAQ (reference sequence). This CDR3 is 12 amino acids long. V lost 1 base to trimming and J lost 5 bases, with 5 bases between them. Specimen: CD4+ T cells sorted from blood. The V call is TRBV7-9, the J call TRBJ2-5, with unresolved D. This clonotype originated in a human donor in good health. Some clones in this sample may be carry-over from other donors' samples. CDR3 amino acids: CASSLVGETQYF. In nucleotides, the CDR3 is TGTGCCAGCAGCTTAGTGGGGGAGACCCAGTACTTC. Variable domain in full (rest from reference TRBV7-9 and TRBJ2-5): DTGVSQNPRHKITKRGQNVTFRCDPISEHNRLYWYRQTLGQGPEFLTYFQNEAQLEKSRLLSDRFSAERPKGSFSTLEIQRTEQGDSAMYLCASSLVGETQYFGPGTRLLVL.